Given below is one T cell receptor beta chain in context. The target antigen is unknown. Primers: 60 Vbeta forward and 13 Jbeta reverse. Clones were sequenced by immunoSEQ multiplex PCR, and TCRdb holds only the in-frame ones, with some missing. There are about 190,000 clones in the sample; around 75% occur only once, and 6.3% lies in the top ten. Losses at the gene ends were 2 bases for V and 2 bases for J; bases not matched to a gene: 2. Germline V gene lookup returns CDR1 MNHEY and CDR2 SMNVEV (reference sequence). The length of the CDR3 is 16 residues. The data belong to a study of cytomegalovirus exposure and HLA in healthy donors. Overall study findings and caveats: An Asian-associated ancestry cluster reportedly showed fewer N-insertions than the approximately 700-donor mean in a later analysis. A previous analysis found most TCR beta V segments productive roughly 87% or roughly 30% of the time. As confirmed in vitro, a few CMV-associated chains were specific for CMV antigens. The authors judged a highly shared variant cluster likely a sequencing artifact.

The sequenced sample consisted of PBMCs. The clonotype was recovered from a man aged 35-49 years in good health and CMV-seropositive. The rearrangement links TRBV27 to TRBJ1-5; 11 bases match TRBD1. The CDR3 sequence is CASSLGQGAGNQPQHF. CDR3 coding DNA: TGTGCCAGCAGTTTAGGACAGGGGGCTGGCAATCAGCCCCAGCATTTT.